The rows below give T cell receptor beta chains drawn from one sample of a study of identical twins. One entry per CDR3 protein results from TCRdb running MiXCR on the 5' RACE reads. The sample lists around 490,000 distinct CDR3 sequences; approximately 16% were seen once. These data also featured in a second study, about yellow fever vaccine responses in identical twins.

The sequenced sample consisted of CD4+ T cells sorted from blood. All receptors come from a woman in her late teens or twenties in good health. CDR3s include the opening cysteine and the closing phenylalanine or tryptophan. Fields, in order: J gene, clone size, D gene, V gene, CDR3 DNA, CDR3 protein. The D gene is left open where the match is weak. A clone size is listed for some rows: how often the clone was seen (once, few, many), or a class if it is expanded.

TRBJ2-4 | few | . | TRBV7-2 | TGTGCCAGCAGCTTAGAGGGTGGGACCGGAAACATTCAGTACTTC | CASSLEGGTGNIQYF
TRBJ2-2 | few | . | TRBV3-1 | TGTGCCAGCAGCCAAGAAATCAGTAACACCGGGGAGCTGTTTTTT | CASSQEISNTGELFF
TRBJ1-2 | many | . | TRBV29-1 | TGCAGCGTTGAAGGGGGGCACTATGGCTACACCTTC | CSVEGGHYGYTF
TRBJ2-1 | . | . | TRBV15 | TGTGCCACCAGCAGAGCCGGGAGTGTCTACAATGAGCAGTTCTTC | CATSRAGSVYNEQFF
TRBJ1-5 | . | . | TRBV6-1 | TGTGCCAGCAGCAGACAGTCCACGAGCAATCAGCCCCAGCATTTT | CASSRQSTSNQPQHF
TRBJ2-5 | few | . | TRBV7-8 | TGTGCCAGCAGCTTAGTTAGCAGGGTTCGGGGCCAAGAGACCCAGTACTTC | CASSLVSRVRGQETQYF
TRBJ2-3 | few | . | TRBV20-1 | TGCAGTGCTAGACGTAGCCCTGCCTTCACAGATACGCAGTATTTT | CSARRSPAFTDTQYF
TRBJ2-2 | few | TRBD2 | TRBV11-1 | TGTGCCAGCAGGTCCCTTCAATTTAGCGGGGGGTCCGCGAACACCGGGGAGCTGTTTTTT | CASRSLQFSGGSANTGELFF
TRBJ1-6 | few | . | TRBV10-3 | TGTGCCATCAGTGCTAACGGGCCGGCCAGTTCACCCCTCCACTTT | CAISANGPASSPLHF
TRBJ1-2 | few | . | TRBV7-2 | TGTGCCAGCAGCTTACTGTCCCGGACAGCTTATGGCTACACCTTC | CASSLLSRTAYGYTF
TRBJ1-6 | . | TRBD1 | TRBV7-9 | TGTGCCAGCAACCCGACAGGGTATAATTCACCCCTCCACTTT | CASNPTGYNSPLHF
TRBJ2-1 | . | . | TRBV5-5 | TGTGCCAGCAGCTTGGGGCAGGGGGGGCGGAATGAGCAGTTCTTC | CASSLGQGGRNEQFF
TRBJ2-1 | few | . | TRBV20-1 | TGCAGTGCTAGAGGTCGCCGGGAGAGGGCTATAGATGAGCAGTTCTTC | CSARGRRERAIDEQFF
TRBJ2-3 | . | TRBD1 | TRBV19 | TGTGCCAGTAGCTCACGAGACAGGGGATGGACAGATACGCAGTATTTT | CASSSRDRGWTDTQYF
TRBJ2-7 | . | TRBD2 | TRBV7-2 | TGTGCCAGCAGCCTCCCCCGGCTAGCGGGAGAGTTCGAGCAGTACTTC | CASSLPRLAGEFEQYF
TRBJ1-5 | . | . | TRBV20-1 | TGCAGTGCTAGGTACGCTTACAATCAGCCCCAGCATTTT | CSARYAYNQPQHF
TRBJ2-2 | . | TRBD2 | TRBV7-6 | TGTGCCAGCACCCCAACACGGAAGCGGGGAAACACCGGGGAGCTGTTTTTT | CASTPTRKRGNTGELFF
TRBJ2-2 | . | TRBD1 | TRBV5-4 | TGTGCCAGCAGCTTAACGACAGGGTCGTACACCGGGGAGCTGTTTTTT | CASSLTTGSYTGELFF
TRBJ1-2 | . | TRBD1 | TRBV6-5 | TGTGCCAGCAGTAACCCGGGACAGGGACGCTACACCTTC | CASSNPGQGRYTF
TRBJ2-7 | . | TRBD2 | TRBV20-1 | TGCAGTGCTAGAGATTTTTTAGCGGGGCCCTCCTACGAGCAGTACTTC | CSARDFLAGPSYEQYF
TRBJ1-1 | . | TRBD1 | TRBV6-1 | TGTGCCAGTCGAAGGGACAGTTCGAACACTGAAGCTTTCTTT | CASRRDSSNTEAFF
TRBJ2-4 | few | . | TRBV5-1 | TGCGCCAGCAGCGATGGAGATAAAAACATTCAGTACTTC | CASSDGDKNIQYF
TRBJ2-7 | . | . | TRBV2 | TGTGCCAGCCTCCGGGCCGGGAGCTCCTACGAGCAGTACTTC | CASLRAGSSYEQYF
TRBJ2-1 | . | . | TRBV19 | TGTGCCAGTAGTAGTACTGGTTCCTACAATGAGCAGTTCTTC | CASSSTGSYNEQFF
TRBJ2-1 | many | TRBD1 | TRBV11-2 | TGTGCCAGCAGAACGACCGGGACAGGGGCCCACAATGAGCAGTTCTTC | CASRTTGTGAHNEQFF
TRBJ2-3 | many | TRBD2 | TRBV7-9 | TGTGCCAGCAGCCAGTGGCTAGCGGGGCCAGATACGCAGTATTTT | CASSQWLAGPDTQYF
TRBJ2-2 | few | . | TRBV28 | TGTGCCCTTCAGGGGCCGTACACCGGGGAGCTGTTTTTT | CALQGPYTGELFF
TRBJ1-2 | few | . | TRBV28 | TGTGCCAGCAGGGGAGGGGGAGCTAACTATGGCTACACCTTC | CASRGGGANYGYTF
TRBJ1-2 | few | . | TRBV19 | TGTGCCAGTAGGGCTCCGGTTGCAGACTTTAACTATGGCTACACCTTC | CASRAPVADFNYGYTF
TRBJ2-3 | . | . | TRBV5-1 | TGCGCCAGCAGCTTGGAGGGACACGGAGCAGATACGCAGTATTTT | CASSLEGHGADTQYF
TRBJ1-2 | . | . | TRBV20-1 | TGCAGTGCTAGAGATAGTCGGCAGGGTTTCGGTGATGGCTACACCTTC | CSARDSRQGFGDGYTF
TRBJ1-2 | . | . | TRBV18 | TGTGCCAGCTCACCACCGGGAAATGGCTACACCTTC | CASSPPGNGYTF
TRBJ2-3 | . | . | TRBV10-2 | TGCGCCAGCAGTGAGTCGAAGCGAACAGATACGCAGTATTTT | CASSESKRTDTQYF
TRBJ2-3 | few | TRBD2 | TRBV27 | TGTGCCAGCAGTTTATTCCTAGCGGGAGGCTTAGGTACGCAGTATTTT | CASSLFLAGGLGTQYF
TRBJ2-2 | . | . | TRBV6-5 | TGTGCCAGCAGTTACCCCGGGGGGAACACCGGGGAGCTGTTTTTT | CASSYPGGNTGELFF
TRBJ1-5 | . | TRBD1 | TRBV6-2/TRBV6-3 | TGTGCCAGCAGTGCTCAGGGGGCCGGCAATCAGCCCCAGCATTTT | CASSAQGAGNQPQHF
TRBJ1-1 | few | . | TRBV3-1 | TGTGCCAGCAGCCAAGGAGGGGGGGCAAAAACTGAAGCTTTCTTT | CASSQGGGAKTEAFF